A single sample is the source of the 24 T cell receptor beta chains below, sequenced in a study of healthy donors' naive CD4 and CD8 T cells. Each TCR library used 400 to 600 ng of total RNA and a linear amplification protocol. TCRdb recomputed calls from the reads with MiXCR, one row per CDR3 protein. The sample lists about 200,000 distinct CDR3 sequences; nearly 75% were seen once. Sequences were obtained from naive CD4+ and CD8+ T cells sorted from blood, pooled from several donors. Source of these receptors: a pool of human donors in good health; the sample pools cells from several healthy donors.

The rearrangement links TRBV11-2 to TRBJ2-1; 7 nucleotides match TRBD2. The CDR3 length is 15 residues. The germline V gene has CDR1 SGHAT and CDR2 FQNNGV. The J segment lost 9 bases and the V segment lost 0 bases, leaving 8 bases of the junction unmatched. The CDR3 here is CASSLDLALAFEQFF. As DNA, the CDR3 is TGTGCCAGCAGCTTAGATCTGGCACTAGCGTTTGAGCAGTTCTTC.

This clonotype has just one count. The chain joins TRBV6-2 or TRBV6-3 to TRBJ2-7, with 9 bases that match TRBD1. The V gene's germline CDR1 is MNHEY and CDR2 SVGEGT. The CDR3 is 13 amino acids. J gave up 3 bases and V 8 bases, and 5 bases lay outside the gene matches. The CDR3 reads CASRRDRVYEQYF. The CDR3 DNA reads TGTGCCAGCCGACGGGACAGGGTCTACGAGCAGTACTTC.

V gene TRBV5-1 combines with J gene TRBJ2-3, with D uncertain. With 0 bases removed from V and 5 bases from J, the gap between germline ends came to 13 bases. Germline CDR1 is SGHRS and CDR2 is YFSETQ. CDR3 length: 15 amino acids. The CDR3, as DNA: TGCGCCAGCAGCTTGGGTATGGAAGGTGTAGATACGCAGTATTTT. Protein: CASSLGMEGVDTQYF.

The chain carries TRBV30 and TRBJ1-1; D is uncertain. The V end lost 1 base, the J end lost 5 bases, and 14 bases lay between the germline ends. Germline V CDR1 and CDR2: GTSNPN, SVGIG (reference sequence). The length of the CDR3 is 14 residues. The CDR3 DNA follows: TGTGCCTGGAGTGCTGACCCGGTTTCGACTGAAGCTTTCTTT. Translated: CAWSADPVSTEAFF.

In its sample, this clonotype was seen once. V gene TRBV6-2 or TRBV6-3 combines with J gene TRBJ2-7; 10 bases line up with TRBD2. V lost 6 bases, J lost 1 base, and 6 bases stayed unmatched. The germline V gene has CDR1 MNHEY and CDR2 SVGEGT. There are 15 residues in the CDR3. CDR3 residues: CASSQLAGLSYEQYF. In nucleotides, the CDR3 is TGTGCCAGCAGCCAACTAGCGGGATTATCCTACGAGCAGTACTTC.

The V gene is TRBV29-1, the J gene TRBJ2-6; D call uncertain. Between the trimmed V and J ends, which lost 4 bases and 4 bases, there was a span of 11 bases. The V gene's germline CDR1 is SQVTM and CDR2 ANQGSEA. This CDR3 is 14 amino acids long. As DNA, the CDR3 is TGCAGCGTTGCGGAACCTATGGGGGCCAACGTCCTGACTTTC. Its protein product is CSVAEPMGANVLTF.

J is TRBJ2-2 and V is TRBV27; no clear D. CDR3 length: 13 amino acids. CDR1 and CDR2 (germline): MNHEY, SMNVEV (reference sequence). Trimming removed 7 bases at V and 2 bases at J, with 8 bases between. The CDR3 reads CASNRINTGELFF. CDR3 nucleotide sequence: TGTGCCAGCAACCGAATAAACACCGGGGAGCTGTTTTTT.

This chain links TRBV27 with TRBJ2-3, with unresolved D. Trimming left V 6 bases short and J 2 bases short, with 9 bases between. This CDR3 region has 13 residues. The germline V gene has CDR1 MNHEY and CDR2 SMNVEV (reference sequence). Here the CDR3 reads CASREYDTDTQYF. The CDR3 DNA follows: TGTGCCAGCAGGGAGTATGACACAGATACGCAGTATTTT.

This chain uses TRBV11-2 with TRBJ2-5, with TRBD2 matching 8 bases. The CDR3 totals 16 residues. J was trimmed by 1 base and V by 5 bases; bases with no gene match: 9. Germline V gene lookup returns CDR1 SGHAT and CDR2 FQNNGV. The CDR3 is CASSQTSGLTQETQYF. CDR3 coding DNA: TGTGCCAGCAGCCAAACTAGCGGATTAACCCAAGAGACCCAGTACTTC.

The chain couples TRBV19 to TRBJ1-5, with 10 bases matching TRBD1. Germline trimming cut 6 bases from V and 3 bases from J; bases unmatched to any gene: 14. The CDR3 is 18 residues long. Germline CDR1 is LNHDA and CDR2 is SQIVND (reference sequence). The DNA of the CDR3 is TGTGCCAGTAGCACACCGCCTTGGGACAGGGGTTCCAATCAGCCCCAGCATTTT. This codes for CASSTPPWDRGSNQPQHF.

The chain employs TRBV2 and TRBJ2-7; D not certain. The V and J ends lost 1 base and 12 bases respectively, with 13 bases between them. Per germline, CDR1 SNHLY and CDR2 FYNNEI. This CDR3 has 12 amino acids. The CDR3 DNA reads as TGTGCCAGCAGTGAAGTGAGAGTCCCATCGTACTTC. Its protein is CASSEVRVPSYF.

The V gene is TRBV19, the J gene TRBJ2-2; unclear D gene. The CDR3 runs 12 residues. The germline V gene encodes CDR1 LNHDA and CDR2 SQIVND (reference sequence). V dropped 3 bases and J dropped 6 bases, with 5 bases sitting between them. The CDR3: CASSISPGELFF. CDR3 DNA sequence: TGTGCCAGTAGTATTTCCCCCGGGGAGCTGTTTTTT.

The chain has TRBV5-4 and TRBJ2-1; the match to TRBD2 covers 8 bases. The J segment lost 8 bases and the V segment lost 4 bases, leaving 14 bases of the junction unmatched. Per germline, CDR1 SGHNT and CDR2 YYREEE (reference sequence). This CDR3 region has 16 residues. CDR3 protein: CASSQPSGGRGDEQFF. CDR3 nucleotides: TGTGCCAGCAGCCAACCCAGCGGGGGCCGTGGGGATGAGCAGTTCTTC.

This chain uses TRBV29-1 with TRBJ1-1; possibly TRBD1 for D (5 bases). There are 12 residues in the CDR3. V shed 4 bases and J shed 3 bases, with 9 bases lying between them. CDR1 is SQVTM, CDR2 ANQGSEA, per germline. The CDR3 is CSVVRGHTEAFF. For the CDR3, the DNA is TGCAGCGTTGTGAGGGGACACACTGAAGCTTTCTTT.

The rearrangement links TRBV29-1 to TRBJ2-5, with no clear D. This CDR3 is built from 14 residues. Trimming removed 0 bases at V and 3 bases at J, with 11 bases between. Germline V lookup: CDR1 SQVTM, CDR2 ANQGSEA. The CDR3 here is CSVEDIPREETQYF. The CDR3 bases are TGCAGCGTTGAAGATATCCCAAGAGAAGAGACCCAGTACTTC. Variable domain in full (rest from reference TRBV29-1 and TRBJ2-5): SAVISQKPSRDICQRGTSLTIQCQVDSQVTMMFWYRQQPGQSLTLIATANQGSEATYESGFVIDKFPISRPNLTFSTLTVSNMSPEDSSIYLCSVEDIPREETQYFGPGTRLLVL.

V and J are TRBV29-1 and TRBJ2-1, with a possible D match to TRBD1 (6 bases). Germline V gene lookup returns CDR1 SQVTM and CDR2 ANQGSEA. The CDR3 extends over 12 amino acids. V gave up 2 bases and J gave up 10 bases, with 12 bases separating them. The CDR3 spells CSVEYRVGEQFF. The CDR3 region has the DNA TGCAGCGTTGAATACAGGGTCGGGGAGCAGTTCTTC.

The chain couples TRBV15 to TRBJ2-7; 9 bases line up with TRBD1. The CDR3 extends over 16 amino acids. V lost 0 bases, J lost 2 bases, and 5 bases stayed unmatched. Germline values: CDR1 LNHNV, CDR2 YYDKDF (reference sequence). The CDR3: CATSRDRDRVTYEQYF. The CDR3 DNA is TGTGCCACCAGCAGAGACCGGGACAGGGTTACCTACGAGCAGTACTTC.

The chain joins TRBV29-1 to TRBJ1-5; 9 bases match TRBD1. In germline, CDR1 is SQVTM, CDR2 ANQGSEA. V shed 6 bases and J 0 bases; nucleotides not matched to a gene: 3. This CDR3 contains 14 residues. The CDR3 region is CSVGTGNSNQPQHF. The DNA of the CDR3 is TGCAGCGTAGGGACAGGGAATAGCAATCAGCCCCAGCATTTT.

As for this clonotype: The junction and the germline gene differ at one end; a read error may be behind it. This sequence joins TRBV19 and TRBJ1-5; D remains ambiguous. This CDR3 comprises 13 residues. Germline-derived CDR1 and CDR2 are LNHDA and SQIVND (reference sequence). CDR3 bases: TGTACCAGTAGTATGGTTAGTAACCAGCCCCAGCATTTT. Translated, it gives CTSSMVSNQPQHF.

The CDR3 region has the DNA TGTGCCAGCAGCGGGAGCGCGCAGTATTTT. It encodes CASSGSAQYF. This sequence joins TRBV5-5 and TRBJ2-3; tentative D call: TRBD2 (5 bases). CDR1 and CDR2 (germline): SGHKS, YYEKEE (reference sequence). This CDR3 contains 10 residues. Trimming cost V 4 bases and J 10 bases, with 7 bases left between them.

This clonotype appeared a single time. The chain carries TRBV12-3 or TRBV12-4 and TRBJ1-2; D is perhaps TRBD1 (6 bases). V was trimmed by 6 bases and J by 2 bases, leaving 13 bases between them. The CDR3 has 14 amino acids. In DNA form, the CDR3 reads TGTGCCAGCAGCGTATCAGGGGTGAACTATGGCTACACCTTC. As protein: CASSVSGVNYGYTF.

The V and J genes are TRBV6-5 and TRBJ2-1; TRBD2 might be the D (5 bases). The CDR3 covers 15 residues. Germline V gives CDR1 MNHEY, CDR2 SVGAGI. V was pared by 6 bases and J by 5 bases, with 17 bases between. CDR3 residues: CASSREEARHNEQFF. CDR3 coding DNA: TGTGCCAGCAGCCGGGAAGAGGCCCGCCACAATGAGCAGTTCTTC.

The chain uses TRBV2 and TRBJ2-7; the D call may be TRBD1 or TRBD2 (5 bases each). The CDR3 loop spans 17 amino acids. Germline loops: CDR1 SNHLY, CDR2 FYNNEI. Trimming removed 4 bases at V and 4 bases at J, with 23 bases between. The CDR3 coding sequence is TGTGCCAGCAGTGTCGGGGCCTGGGGGACGAGAGGGTACGAGCAGTACTTC. Protein: CASSVGAWGTRGYEQYF.

The V gene is TRBV29-1, the J gene TRBJ2-1, with a weak D call TRBD2 (5 bases). CDR1 and CDR2 (germline): SQVTM, ANQGSEA. Trimming left V 6 bases short and J 4 bases short, with 16 bases between. CDR3 size: 14 residues. DNA for the CDR3: TGCAGCGTCGCGAGCGGAACTCTATACAATGAGCAGTTCTTC. This gives the protein CSVASGTLYNEQFF.